This entry features one TCR beta chain sequence. This specimen belongs to a study of blood T cell repertoires in COVID-19. Study overall: Samples of COVID-19 (acute and convalescent) were obtained from the United States, Italy and Spain. T cells, B-cell-depleted T cells, or PBMCs supplied cDNA or gDNA.

This CDR3 has 13 amino acids. The germline gives CDR1 SGHTA, CDR2 FQGNSA. The germline V and J ends were trimmed by 4 bases and 6 bases, with 13 bases remaining between them. Profiling relied on immunoSEQ multiplex PCR, and the TCRdb table lists in-frame clones only, not all of them. The data hold around 130,000 clones, with about 88% observed a single time. The clonotype comes from a middle-aged man with acute COVID-19. The chain joins TRBV7-2 to TRBJ2-7, with D perhaps TRBD1 (6 bases). The sequenced sample consisted of PBMCs or T cells enriched from blood (not recorded which). The CDR3 loop is CASSSTGFFEQYF. CDR3 sequence (DNA): TGTGCCAGCAGCTCCACAGGGTTTTTCGAGCAGTACTTC.